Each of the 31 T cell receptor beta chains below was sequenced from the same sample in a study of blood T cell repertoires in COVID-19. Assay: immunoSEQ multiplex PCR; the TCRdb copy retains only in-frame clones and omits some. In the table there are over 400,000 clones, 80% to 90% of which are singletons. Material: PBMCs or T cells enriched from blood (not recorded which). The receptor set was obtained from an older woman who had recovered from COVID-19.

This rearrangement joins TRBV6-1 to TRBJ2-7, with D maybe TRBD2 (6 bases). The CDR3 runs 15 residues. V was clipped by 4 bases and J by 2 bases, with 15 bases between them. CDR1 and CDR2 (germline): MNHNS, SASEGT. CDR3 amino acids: CASSAGGKGAYEQYF. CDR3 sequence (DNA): TGTGCCAGCAGTGCCGGGGGAAAGGGCGCCTACGAGCAGTACTTC.

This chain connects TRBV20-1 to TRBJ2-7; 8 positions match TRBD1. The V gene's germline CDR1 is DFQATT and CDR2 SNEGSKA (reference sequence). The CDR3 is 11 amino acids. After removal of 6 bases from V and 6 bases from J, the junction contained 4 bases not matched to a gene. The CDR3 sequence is CSADDRGEQYF. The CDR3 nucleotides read TGCAGTGCCGACGACAGGGGCGAGCAGTACTTC.

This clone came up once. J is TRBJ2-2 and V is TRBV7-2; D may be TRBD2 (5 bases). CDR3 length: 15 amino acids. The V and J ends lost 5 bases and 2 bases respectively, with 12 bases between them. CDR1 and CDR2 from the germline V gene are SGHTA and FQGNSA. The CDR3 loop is CASSKDLTNTGELFF. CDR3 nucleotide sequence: TGTGCCAGCAGCAAGGACTTAACTAACACCGGGGAGCTGTTTTTT.

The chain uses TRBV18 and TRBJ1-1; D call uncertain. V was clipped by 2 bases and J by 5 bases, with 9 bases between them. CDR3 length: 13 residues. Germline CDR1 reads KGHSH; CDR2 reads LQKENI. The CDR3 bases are TGTGCCAGCTCACCAAAGGAGGGAACTGAAGCTTTCTTT. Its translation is CASSPKEGTEAFF.

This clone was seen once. CDR3 residues: CASSQESGAGNEQFF. The CDR3 DNA reads TGCGCCAGCAGCCAAGAGTCGGGAGCGGGGAATGAGCAGTTCTTC. J is TRBJ2-1 and V is TRBV4-1; 7 bases match TRBD2. In germline, CDR1 is MGHRA, CDR2 YSYEKL. The junction had 6 bases not matched to a gene; V was cut back by 0 bases and J by 7 bases. The CDR3 spans 15 residues.

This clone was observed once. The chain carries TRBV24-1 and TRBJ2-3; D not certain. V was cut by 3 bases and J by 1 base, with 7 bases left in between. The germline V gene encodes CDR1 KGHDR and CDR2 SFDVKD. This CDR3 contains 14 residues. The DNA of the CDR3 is TGTGCCACCAGTGATGGCTTCGGCACAGATACGCAGTATTTT. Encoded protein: CATSDGFGTDTQYF.

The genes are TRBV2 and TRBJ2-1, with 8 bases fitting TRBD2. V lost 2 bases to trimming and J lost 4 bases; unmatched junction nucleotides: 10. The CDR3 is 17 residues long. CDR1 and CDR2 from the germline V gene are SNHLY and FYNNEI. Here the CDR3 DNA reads TGTGCCAGCAGTGAAACTTGGAGCGGGGGAAATTACAATGAGCAGTTCTTC. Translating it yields CASSETWSGGNYNEQFF.

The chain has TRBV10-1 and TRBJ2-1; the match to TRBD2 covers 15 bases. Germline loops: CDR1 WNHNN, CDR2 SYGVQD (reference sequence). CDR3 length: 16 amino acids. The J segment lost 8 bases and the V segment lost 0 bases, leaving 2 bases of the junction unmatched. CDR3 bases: TGCGCCAGCAGTGAGTCGGGGACTAGCGGGGGGCATGAGCAGTTCTTC. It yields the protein CASSESGTSGGHEQFF.

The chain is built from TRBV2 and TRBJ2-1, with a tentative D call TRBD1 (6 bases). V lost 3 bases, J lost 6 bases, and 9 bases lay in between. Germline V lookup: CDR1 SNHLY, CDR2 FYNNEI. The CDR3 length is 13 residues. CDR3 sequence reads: CASSEIQGNEQFF. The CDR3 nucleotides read TGTGCCAGCAGTGAGATACAGGGCAATGAGCAGTTCTTC.

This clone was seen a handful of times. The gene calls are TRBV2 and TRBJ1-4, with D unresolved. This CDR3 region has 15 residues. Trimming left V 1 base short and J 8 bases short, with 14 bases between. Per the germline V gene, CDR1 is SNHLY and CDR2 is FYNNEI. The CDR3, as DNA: TGTGCCAGCAGTGAAGTGGGCAGCCTTGGGGAAAAACTGTTTTTT. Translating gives CASSEVGSLGEKLFF.

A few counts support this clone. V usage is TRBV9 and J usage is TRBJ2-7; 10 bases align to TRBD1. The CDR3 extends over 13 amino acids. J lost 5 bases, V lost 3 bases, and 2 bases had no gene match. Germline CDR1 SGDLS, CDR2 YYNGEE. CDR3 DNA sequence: TGTGCCAGCAGCGAGGGGACAGGGGACGAGCAGTACTTC. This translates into CASSEGTGDEQYF.

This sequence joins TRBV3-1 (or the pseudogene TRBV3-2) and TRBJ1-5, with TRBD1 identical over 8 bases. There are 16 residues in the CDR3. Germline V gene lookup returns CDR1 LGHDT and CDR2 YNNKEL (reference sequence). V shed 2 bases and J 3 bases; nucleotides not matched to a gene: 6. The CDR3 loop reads CASSQSDRGHNQPQHF. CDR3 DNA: TGTGCCAGCAGCCAATCCGACAGGGGCCACAATCAGCCCCAGCATTTT.

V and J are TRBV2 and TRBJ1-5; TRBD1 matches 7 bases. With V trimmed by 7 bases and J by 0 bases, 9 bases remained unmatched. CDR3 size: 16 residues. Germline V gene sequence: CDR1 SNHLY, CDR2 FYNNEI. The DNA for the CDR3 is TGTGCCAGCACCAAAAGGGGGACAGATAGCAATCAGCCCCAGCATTTT. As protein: CASTKRGTDSNQPQHF.

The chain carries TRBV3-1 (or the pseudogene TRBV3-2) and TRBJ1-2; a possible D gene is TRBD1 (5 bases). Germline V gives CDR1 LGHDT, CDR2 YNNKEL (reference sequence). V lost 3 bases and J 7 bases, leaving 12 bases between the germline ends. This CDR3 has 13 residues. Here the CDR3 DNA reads TGTGCCAGCAGCCATCGACAGAGAGGTGGCTACACCTTC. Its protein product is CASSHRQRGGYTF.

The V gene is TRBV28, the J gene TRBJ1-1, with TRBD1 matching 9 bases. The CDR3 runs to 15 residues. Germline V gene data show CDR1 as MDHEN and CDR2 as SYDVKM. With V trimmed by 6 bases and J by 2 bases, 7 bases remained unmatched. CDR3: CASRPAGQGNTEAFF. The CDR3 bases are TGTGCCAGCAGGCCGGCGGGACAGGGAAACACTGAAGCTTTCTTT. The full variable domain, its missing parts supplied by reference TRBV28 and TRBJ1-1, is DVKVTQSSRYLVKRTGEKVFLECVQDMDHENMFWYRQDPGLGLRLIYFSYDVKMKEKGDIPEGYSVSREKKERFSLILESASTNQTSMYLCASRPAGQGNTEAFFGQGTRLTVV.

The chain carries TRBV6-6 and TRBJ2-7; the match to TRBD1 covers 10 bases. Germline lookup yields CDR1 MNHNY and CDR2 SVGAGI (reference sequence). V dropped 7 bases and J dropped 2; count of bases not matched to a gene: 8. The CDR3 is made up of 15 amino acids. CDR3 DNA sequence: TGTGCCAGCACTGACCCGGGACAGGGGCCCTACGAGCAGTACTTC. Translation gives CASTDPGQGPYEQYF.

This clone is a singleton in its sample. Here the CDR3 reads CASSQDRVSDTQYF. In DNA form, the CDR3 reads TGTGCCAGCAGTCAGGACAGGGTGTCAGATACGCAGTATTTT. This sequence joins TRBV2 and TRBJ2-3; TRBD1 matches at 8 bases. V trimming: 5 bases; J trimming: 4 bases; junction bases outside the gene matches: 5. The CDR3 has 14 residues. Germline CDR1 is SNHLY and CDR2 is FYNNEI. Full variable domain (missing parts from reference TRBV2 and TRBJ2-3): EPEVTQTPSHQVTQMGQEVILRCVPISNHLYFYWYRQILGQKVEFLVSFYNNEISEKSEIFDDQFSVERPDGSNFTLKIRSTKLEDSAMYFCASSQDRVSDTQYFGPGTRLTVL.

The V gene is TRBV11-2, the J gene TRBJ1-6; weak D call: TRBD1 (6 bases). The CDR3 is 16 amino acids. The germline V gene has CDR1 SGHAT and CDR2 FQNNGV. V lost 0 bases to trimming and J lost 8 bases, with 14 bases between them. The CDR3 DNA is TGTGCCAGCAGCTTAGAGGGGGCAGGGGCTTATTCACCCCTCCACTTT. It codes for CASSLEGAGAYSPLHF.

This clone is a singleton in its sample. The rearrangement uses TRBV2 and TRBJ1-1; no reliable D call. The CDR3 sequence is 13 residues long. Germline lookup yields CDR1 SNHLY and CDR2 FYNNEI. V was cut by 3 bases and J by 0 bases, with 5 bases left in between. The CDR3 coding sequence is TGTGCCAGCAGTGATGACATGAACACTGAAGCTTTCTTT. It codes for CASSDDMNTEAFF.

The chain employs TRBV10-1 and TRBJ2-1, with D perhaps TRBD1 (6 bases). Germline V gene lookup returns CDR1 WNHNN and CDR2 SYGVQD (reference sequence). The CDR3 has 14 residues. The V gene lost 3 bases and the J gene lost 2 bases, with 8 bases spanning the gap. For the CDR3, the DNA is TGCGCCAGCAGTGAAGGGGGAACCTACAATGAGCAGTTCTTC. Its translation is CASSEGGTYNEQFF.

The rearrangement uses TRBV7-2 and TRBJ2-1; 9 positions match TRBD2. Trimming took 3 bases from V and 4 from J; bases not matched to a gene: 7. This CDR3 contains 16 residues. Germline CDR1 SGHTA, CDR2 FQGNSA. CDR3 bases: TGTGCCAGCAGCTTGGATGGGACTAGCCGATACAATGAGCAGTTCTTC. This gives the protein CASSLDGTSRYNEQFF.

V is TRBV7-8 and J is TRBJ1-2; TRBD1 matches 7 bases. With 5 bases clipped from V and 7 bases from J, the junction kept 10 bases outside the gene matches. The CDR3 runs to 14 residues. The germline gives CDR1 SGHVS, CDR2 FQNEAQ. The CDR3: CASSPIQGTRGYTF. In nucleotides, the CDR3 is TGTGCCAGCAGCCCGATACAGGGGACGCGTGGCTACACCTTC.

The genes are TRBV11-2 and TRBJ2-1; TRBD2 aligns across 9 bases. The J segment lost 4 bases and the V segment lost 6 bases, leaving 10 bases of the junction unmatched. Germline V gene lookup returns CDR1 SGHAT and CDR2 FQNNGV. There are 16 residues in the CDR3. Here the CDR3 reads CASSLFSGGYYNEQFF. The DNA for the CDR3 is TGTGCCAGCAGTTTATTTAGCGGGGGCTATTACAATGAGCAGTTCTTC.

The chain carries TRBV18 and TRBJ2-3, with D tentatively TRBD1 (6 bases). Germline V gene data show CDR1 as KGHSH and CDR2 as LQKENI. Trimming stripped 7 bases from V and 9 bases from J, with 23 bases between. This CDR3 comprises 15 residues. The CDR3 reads CASFPADTGKDTQYF. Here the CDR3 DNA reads TGTGCCAGCTTCCCCGCCGATACAGGGAAGGACACGCAGTATTTT.

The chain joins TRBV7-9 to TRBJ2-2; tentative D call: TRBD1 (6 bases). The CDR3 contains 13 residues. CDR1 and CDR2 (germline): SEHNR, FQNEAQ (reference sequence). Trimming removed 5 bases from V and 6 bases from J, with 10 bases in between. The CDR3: CASSPSGAGELFF. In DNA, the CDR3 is TGTGCCAGCAGCCCCTCAGGGGCCGGGGAGCTGTTTTTT.

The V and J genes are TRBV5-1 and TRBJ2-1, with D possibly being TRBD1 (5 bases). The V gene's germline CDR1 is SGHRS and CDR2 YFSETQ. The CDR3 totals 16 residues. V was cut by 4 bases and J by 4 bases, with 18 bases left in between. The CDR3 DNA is TGCGCCAGCAGCATAGAACAGGCGATCGCTTACAATGAGCAGTTCTTC. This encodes CASSIEQAIAYNEQFF.

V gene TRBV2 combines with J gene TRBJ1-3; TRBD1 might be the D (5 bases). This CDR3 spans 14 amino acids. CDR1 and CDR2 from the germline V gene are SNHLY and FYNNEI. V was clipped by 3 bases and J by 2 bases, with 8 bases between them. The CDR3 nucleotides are TGTGCCAGCAGTGAGGGGCGTACTGGAAACACCATATATTTT. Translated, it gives CASSEGRTGNTIYF.

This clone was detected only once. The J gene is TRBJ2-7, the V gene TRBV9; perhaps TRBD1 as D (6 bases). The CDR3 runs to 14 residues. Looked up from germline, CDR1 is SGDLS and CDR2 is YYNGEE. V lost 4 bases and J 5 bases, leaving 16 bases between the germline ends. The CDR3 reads CASSYQGLSDEQYF. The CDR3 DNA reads TGTGCCAGCAGCTACCAGGGGCTATCGGACGAGCAGTACTTC. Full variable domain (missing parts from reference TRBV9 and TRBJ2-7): DSGVTQTPKHLITATGQRVTLRCSPRSGDLSVYWYQQSLDQGLQFLIQYYNGEERAKGNILERFSAQQFPDLHSELNLSSLELGDSALYFCASSYQGLSDEQYFGPGTRLTVT.

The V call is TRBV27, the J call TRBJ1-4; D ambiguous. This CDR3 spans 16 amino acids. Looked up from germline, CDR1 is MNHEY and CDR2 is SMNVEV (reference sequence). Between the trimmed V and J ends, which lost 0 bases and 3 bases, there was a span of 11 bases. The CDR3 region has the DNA TGTGCCAGCAGTTTATCAGGCGGGCCCTCTAATGAAAAACTGTTTTTT. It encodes CASSLSGGPSNEKLFF.

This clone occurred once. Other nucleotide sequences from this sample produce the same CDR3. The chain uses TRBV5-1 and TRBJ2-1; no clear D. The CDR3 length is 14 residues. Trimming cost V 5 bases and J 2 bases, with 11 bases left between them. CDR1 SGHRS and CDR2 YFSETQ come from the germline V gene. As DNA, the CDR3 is TGCGCCAGCAGTGTTACAGTTACCTACAATGAGCAGTTCTTC. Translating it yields CASSVTVTYNEQFF.

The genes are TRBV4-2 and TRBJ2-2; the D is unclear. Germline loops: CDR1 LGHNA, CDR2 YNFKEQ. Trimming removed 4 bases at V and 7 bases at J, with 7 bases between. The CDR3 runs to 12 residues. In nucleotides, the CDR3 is TGTGCCAGCAGCCCCTGGAGCGGGGAGCTGTTTTTT. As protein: CASSPWSGELFF.